The present T cell receptor beta chain was sequenced within a study of tumor-infiltrating lymphocytes in primary liver carcinoma. Across the whole study: The patients comprised men and women between the ages of 30 and 69 years. Measuring about 4.2 to 10 cm across, the tumors were staged as T1-T3 N0M0.

Alongside blood RNA obtained from unsorted whole blood, germline DNA was also extracted. Production of TCR beta cDNA used approximately 0.45 ug total RNA together with a constant-region primer. Three nested multiplex PCR rounds, a slightly modified ARM-PCR method, built the TCR beta libraries. TRBV1-TRBV30 forward primers paired with a C-beta reverse primer were used in the first two PCR rounds, which ran approximately 11 cycles each. In TCRdb, the multiplex PCR reads were re-called with MiXCR into one record per CDR3 protein. The table lists about 310,000 distinct CDR3 sequences, roughly 60% of them singletons. This CDR3 has 12 amino acids. CDR1 is MNHEY and CDR2 is SVGEGT in the germline V gene.

Specimen: peripheral blood. The V gene is TRBV6-2 or TRBV6-3, the J gene TRBJ2-1, with TRBD2 as a possible D gene (6 bases). The origin of this receptor is a man in his forties with primary liver carcinoma and hepatitis B virus infection. The CDR3 nucleotides are TGTGCTGGCTGGGCGCGGGAAAATGAGCAGTTCTTC. Translating gives CAGWARENEQFF.